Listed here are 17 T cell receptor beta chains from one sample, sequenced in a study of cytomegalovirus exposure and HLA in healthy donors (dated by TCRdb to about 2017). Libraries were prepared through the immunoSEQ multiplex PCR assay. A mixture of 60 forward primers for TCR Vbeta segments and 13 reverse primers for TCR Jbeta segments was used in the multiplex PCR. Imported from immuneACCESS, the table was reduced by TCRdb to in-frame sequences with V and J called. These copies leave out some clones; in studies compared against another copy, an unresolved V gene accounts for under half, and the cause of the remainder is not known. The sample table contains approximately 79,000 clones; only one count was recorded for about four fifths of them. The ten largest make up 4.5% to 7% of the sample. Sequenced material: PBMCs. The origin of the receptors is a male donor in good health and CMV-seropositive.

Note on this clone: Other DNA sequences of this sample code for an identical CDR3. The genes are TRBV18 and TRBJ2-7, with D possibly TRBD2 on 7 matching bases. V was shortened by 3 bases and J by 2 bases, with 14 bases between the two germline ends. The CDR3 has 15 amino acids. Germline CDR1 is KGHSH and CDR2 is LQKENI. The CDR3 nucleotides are TGTGCCAGCTCACCCCCGGCGGGGGCCGCCTACGAGCAGTACTTC. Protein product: CASSPPAGAAYEQYF.

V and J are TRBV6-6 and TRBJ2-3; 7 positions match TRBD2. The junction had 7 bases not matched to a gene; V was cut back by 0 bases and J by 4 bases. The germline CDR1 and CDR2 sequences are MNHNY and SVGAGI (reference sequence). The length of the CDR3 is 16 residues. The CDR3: CASSYSYPGGADTQYF. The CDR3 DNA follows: TGTGCCAGCAGTTACTCTTATCCGGGAGGCGCAGATACGCAGTATTTT.

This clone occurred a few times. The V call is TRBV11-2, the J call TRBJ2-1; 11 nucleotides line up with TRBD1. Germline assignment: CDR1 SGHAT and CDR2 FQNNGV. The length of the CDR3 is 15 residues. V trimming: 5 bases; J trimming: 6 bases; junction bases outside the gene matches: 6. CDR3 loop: CASSQGQGAVNEQFF. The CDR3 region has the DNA TGTGCCAGCAGCCAAGGACAGGGGGCCGTCAATGAGCAGTTCTTC.

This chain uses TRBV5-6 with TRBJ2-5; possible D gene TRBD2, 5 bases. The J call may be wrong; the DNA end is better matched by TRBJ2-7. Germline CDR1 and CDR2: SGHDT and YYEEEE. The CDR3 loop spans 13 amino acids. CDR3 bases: TGTGCCAGCAGCTTTGGGAGCTCCTACGAGCAGTACTTC. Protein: CASSFGSSYEQYF.

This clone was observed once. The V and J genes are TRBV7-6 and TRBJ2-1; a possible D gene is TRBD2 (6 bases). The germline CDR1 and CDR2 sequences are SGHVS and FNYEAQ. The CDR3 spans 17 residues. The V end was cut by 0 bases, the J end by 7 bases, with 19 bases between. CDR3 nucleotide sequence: TGTGCCAGCAGCTTAGCCCTTACTAGCACCCAAGGAAATGAGCAGTTCTTC. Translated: CASSLALTSTQGNEQFF.

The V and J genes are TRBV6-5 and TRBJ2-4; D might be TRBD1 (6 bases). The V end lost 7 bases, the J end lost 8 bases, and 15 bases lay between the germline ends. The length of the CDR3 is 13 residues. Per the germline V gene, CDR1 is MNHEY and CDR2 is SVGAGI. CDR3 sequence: CASNDRFEDIQYF. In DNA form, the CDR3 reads TGTGCCAGCAATGACAGGTTCGAGGACATTCAGTACTTC.

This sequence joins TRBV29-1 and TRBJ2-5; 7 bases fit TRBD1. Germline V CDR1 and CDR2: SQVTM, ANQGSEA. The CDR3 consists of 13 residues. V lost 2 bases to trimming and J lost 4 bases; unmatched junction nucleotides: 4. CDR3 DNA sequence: TGCAGCGTTGAATGGAGGACAGGAGAGACCCAGTACTTC. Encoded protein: CSVEWRTGETQYF.

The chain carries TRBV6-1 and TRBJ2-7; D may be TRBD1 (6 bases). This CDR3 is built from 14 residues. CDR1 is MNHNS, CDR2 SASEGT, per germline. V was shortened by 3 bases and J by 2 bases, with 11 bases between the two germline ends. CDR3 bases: TGTGCCAGCAGTGATATGGGGGCAGCCTACGAGCAGTACTTC. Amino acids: CASSDMGAAYEQYF.

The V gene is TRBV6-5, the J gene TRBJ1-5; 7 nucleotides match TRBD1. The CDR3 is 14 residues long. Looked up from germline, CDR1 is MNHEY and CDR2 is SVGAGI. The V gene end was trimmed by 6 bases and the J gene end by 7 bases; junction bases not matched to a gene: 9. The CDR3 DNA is TGTGCCAGCAGCGATACAGGGGTCAGGCAGCCCCAGCATTTT. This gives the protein CASSDTGVRQPQHF.

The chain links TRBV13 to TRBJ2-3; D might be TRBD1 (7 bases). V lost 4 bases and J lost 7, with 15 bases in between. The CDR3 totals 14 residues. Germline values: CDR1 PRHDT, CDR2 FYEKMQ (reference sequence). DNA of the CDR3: TGTGCCAGCAGCTCCGACGCAGGGGGGTATACGCAGTATTTT. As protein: CASSSDAGGYTQYF.

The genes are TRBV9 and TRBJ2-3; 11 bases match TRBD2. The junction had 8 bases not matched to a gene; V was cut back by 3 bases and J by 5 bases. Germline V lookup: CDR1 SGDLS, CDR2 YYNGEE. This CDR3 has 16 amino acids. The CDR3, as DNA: TGTGCCAGCAGCGGTAGCGGGAGGGCCAATGGAGATACGCAGTATTTT. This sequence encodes CASSGSGRANGDTQYF.

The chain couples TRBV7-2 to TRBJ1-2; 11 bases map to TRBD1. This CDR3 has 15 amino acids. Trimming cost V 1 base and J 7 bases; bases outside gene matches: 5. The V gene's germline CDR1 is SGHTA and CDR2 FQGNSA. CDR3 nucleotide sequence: TGTGCCAGCAGCTTAGGGACAGGGGGCGGGCTTGGCTACACCTTC. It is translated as CASSLGTGGGLGYTF.

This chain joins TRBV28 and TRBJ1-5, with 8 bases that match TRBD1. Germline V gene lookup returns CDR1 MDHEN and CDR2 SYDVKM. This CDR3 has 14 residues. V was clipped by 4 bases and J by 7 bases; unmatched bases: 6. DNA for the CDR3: TGTGCCAGCAGTTCCGGACAGGGAGGACAGCCCCAGCATTTT. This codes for CASSSGQGGQPQHF.

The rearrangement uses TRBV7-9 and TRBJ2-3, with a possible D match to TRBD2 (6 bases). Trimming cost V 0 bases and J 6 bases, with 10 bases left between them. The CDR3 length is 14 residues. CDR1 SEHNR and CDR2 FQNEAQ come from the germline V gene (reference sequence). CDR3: CASSLAGGYDTQYF. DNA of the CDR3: TGTGCCAGCAGCTTAGCGGGGGGTTACGATACGCAGTATTTT.

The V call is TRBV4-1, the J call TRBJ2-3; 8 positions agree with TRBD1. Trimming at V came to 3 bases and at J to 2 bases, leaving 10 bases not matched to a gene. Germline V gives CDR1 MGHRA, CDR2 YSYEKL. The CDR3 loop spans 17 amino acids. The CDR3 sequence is CASSQGVTGGYTDTQYF. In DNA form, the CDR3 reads TGCGCCAGCAGCCAGGGCGTTACAGGGGGGTACACAGATACGCAGTATTTT.

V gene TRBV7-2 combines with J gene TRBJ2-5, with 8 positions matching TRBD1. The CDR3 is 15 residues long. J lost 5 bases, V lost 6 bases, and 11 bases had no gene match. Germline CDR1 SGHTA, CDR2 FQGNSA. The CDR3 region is CASRRQGSRYETQYF. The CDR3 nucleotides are TGTGCCAGCAGACGACAGGGGTCTCGGTACGAGACCCAGTACTTC.

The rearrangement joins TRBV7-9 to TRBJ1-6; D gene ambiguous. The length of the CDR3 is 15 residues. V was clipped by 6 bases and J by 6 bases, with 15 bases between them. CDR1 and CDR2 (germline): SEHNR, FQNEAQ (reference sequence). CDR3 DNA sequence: TGTGCCAGCAGGGCCGAGGACTTCTCTAATTCACCCCTCCACTTT. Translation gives CASRAEDFSNSPLHF.